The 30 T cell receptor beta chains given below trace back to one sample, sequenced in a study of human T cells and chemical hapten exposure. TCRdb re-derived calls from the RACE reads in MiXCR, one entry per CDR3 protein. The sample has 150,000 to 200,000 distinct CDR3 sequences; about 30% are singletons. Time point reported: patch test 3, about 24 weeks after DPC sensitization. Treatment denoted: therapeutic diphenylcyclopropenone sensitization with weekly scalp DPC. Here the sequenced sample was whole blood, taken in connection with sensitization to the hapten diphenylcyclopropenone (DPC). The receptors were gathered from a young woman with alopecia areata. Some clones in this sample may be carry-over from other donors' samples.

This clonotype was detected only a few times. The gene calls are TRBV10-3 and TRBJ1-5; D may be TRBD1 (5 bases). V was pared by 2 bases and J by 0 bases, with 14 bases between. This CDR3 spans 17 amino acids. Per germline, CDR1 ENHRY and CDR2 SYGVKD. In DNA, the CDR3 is TGTGCCATCAGTGAGCAACGGGGGGGTAGTAGCAATCAGCCCCAGCATTTT. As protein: CAISEQRGGSSNQPQHF.

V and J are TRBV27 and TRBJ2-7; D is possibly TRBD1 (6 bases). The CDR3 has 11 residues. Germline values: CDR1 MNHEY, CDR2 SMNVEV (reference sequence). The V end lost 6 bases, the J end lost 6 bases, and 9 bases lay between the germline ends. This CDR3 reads CASSKQGEQYF. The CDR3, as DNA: TGTGCCAGCAGCAAACAGGGCGAGCAGTACTTC.

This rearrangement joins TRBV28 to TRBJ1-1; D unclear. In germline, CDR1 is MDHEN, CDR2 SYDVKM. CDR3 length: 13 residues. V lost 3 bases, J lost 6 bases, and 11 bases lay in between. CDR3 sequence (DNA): TGTGCCAGCAGTTTTAGGGCAAGATCTGAAGCTTTCTTT. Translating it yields CASSFRARSEAFF.

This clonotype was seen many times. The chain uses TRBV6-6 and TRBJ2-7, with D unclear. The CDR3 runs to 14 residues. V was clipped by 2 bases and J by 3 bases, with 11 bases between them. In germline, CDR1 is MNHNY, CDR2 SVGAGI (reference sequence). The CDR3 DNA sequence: TGTGCCAGCAGTTACATAGCTAGGATCTACGAGCAGTACTTC. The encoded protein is CASSYIARIYEQYF.

The CDR3 sequence is CASGLGQGAYNEQFF. CDR3 in DNA: TGTGCTAGTGGTTTGGGGCAGGGAGCCTACAATGAGCAGTTCTTC. The chain links TRBV12-5 to TRBJ2-1, with D perhaps given as TRBD1 or TRBD2 (5 bases each). This CDR3 is built from 15 residues. Germline CDR1 LGHNT, CDR2 FRNRAP. V dropped 1 base and J dropped 2 bases, with 9 bases sitting between them.

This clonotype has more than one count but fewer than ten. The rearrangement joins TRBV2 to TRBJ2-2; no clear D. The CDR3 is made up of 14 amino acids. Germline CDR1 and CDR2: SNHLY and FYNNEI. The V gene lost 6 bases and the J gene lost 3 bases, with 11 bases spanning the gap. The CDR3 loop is CASSLGRYTGELFF. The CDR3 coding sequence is TGTGCCAGCAGCCTAGGCAGGTACACCGGGGAGCTGTTTTTT.

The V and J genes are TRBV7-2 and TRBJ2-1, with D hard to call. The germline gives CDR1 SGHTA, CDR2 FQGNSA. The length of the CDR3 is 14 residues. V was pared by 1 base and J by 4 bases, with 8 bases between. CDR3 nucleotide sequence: TGTGCCAGCAGCTTAGTTCCAGCTTACAATGAGCAGTTCTTC. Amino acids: CASSLVPAYNEQFF.

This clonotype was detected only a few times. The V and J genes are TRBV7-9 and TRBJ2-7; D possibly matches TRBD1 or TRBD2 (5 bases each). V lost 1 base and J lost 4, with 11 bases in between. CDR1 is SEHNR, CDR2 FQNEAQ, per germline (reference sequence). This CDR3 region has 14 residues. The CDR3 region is CASSLGGAGYEQYF. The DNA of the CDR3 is TGTGCCAGCAGCTTAGGAGGGGCTGGGTACGAGCAGTACTTC.

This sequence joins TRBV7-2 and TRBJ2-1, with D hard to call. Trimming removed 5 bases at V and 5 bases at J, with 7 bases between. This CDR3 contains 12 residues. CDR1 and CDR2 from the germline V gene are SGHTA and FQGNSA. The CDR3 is CASSPANNEQFF. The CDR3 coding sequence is TGTGCCAGCAGCCCGGCTAACAATGAGCAGTTCTTC.

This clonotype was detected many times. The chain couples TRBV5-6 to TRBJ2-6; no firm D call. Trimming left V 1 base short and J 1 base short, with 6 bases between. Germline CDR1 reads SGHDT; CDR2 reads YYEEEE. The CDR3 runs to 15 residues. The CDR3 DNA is TGTGCCAGCAGCTTGTATGGATCTGGGGCCAACGTCCTGACTTTC. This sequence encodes CASSLYGSGANVLTF.

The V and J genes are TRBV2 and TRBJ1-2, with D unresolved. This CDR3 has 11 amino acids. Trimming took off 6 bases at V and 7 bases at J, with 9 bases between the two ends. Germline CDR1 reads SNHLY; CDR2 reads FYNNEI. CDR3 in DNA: TGTGCCAGCAGGGGAAAGACTGGCTACACCTTC. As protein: CASRGKTGYTF. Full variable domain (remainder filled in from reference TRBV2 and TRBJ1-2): EPEVTQTPSHQVTQMGQEVILRCVPISNHLYFYWYRQILGQKVEFLVSFYNNEISEKSEIFDDQFSVERPDGSNFTLKIRSTKLEDSAMYFCASRGKTGYTFGSGTRLTVV.

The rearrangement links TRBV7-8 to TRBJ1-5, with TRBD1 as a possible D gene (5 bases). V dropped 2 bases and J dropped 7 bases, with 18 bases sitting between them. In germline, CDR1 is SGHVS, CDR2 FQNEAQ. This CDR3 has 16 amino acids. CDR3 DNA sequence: TGTGCCAGCAGCTTAACCCCCGACAGAGGGGCACAGCCCCAGCATTTT. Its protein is CASSLTPDRGAQPQHF. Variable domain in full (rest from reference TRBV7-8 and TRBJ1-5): GAGVSQSPRYKVAKRGQDVALRCDPISGHVSLFWYQQALGQGPEFLTYFQNEAQLDKSGLPSDRFFAERPEGSVSTLKIQRTQQEDSAVYLCASSLTPDRGAQPQHFGDGTRLSIL.

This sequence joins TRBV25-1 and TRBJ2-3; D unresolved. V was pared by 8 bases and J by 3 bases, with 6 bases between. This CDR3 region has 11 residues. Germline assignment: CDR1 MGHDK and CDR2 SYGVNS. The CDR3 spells CASVRTDTQYF. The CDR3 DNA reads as TGTGCCAGCGTTAGAACAGATACGCAGTATTTT.

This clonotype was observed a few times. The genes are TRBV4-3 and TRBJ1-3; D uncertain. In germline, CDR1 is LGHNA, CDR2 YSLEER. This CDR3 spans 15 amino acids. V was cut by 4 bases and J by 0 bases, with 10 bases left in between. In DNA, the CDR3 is TGCGCCAGCAGCCTAGACACGAACTCTGGAAACACCATATATTTT. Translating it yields CASSLDTNSGNTIYF.

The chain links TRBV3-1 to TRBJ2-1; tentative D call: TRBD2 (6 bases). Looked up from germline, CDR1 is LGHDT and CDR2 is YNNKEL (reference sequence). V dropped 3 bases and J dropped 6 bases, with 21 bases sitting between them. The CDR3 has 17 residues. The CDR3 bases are TGTGCCAGCAGCCATGTCGGTCGAGGAGGGATAGGCAATGAGCAGTTCTTC. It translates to CASSHVGRGGIGNEQFF.

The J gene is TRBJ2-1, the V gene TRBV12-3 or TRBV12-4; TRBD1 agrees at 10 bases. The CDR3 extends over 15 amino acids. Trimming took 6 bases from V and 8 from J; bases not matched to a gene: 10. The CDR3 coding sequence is TGTGCCAGCAGGGAAGGGGGACAGGGGAGGGATGAGCAGTTCTTC. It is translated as CASREGGQGRDEQFF.

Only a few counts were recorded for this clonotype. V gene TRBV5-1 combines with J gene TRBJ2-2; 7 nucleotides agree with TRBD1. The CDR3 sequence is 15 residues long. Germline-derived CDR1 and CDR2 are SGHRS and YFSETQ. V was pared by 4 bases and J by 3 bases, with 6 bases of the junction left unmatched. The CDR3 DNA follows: TGCGCCAGCAGCCTGACAGGGAAGGACACCGGGGAGCTGTTTTTT. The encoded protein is CASSLTGKDTGELFF. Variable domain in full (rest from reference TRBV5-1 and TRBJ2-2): KAGVTQTPRYLIKTRGQQVTLSCSPISGHRSVSWYQQTPGQGLQFLFEYFSETQRNKGNFPGRFSGRQFSNSRSEMNVSTLELGDSALYLCASSLTGKDTGELFFGEGSRLTVL.

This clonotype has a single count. The CDR3 loop is CASSPRPSGRTEAFF. For the CDR3, the DNA is TGTGCCAGCAGCCCCCGGCCGTCGGGGAGGACTGAAGCTTTCTTT. This chain links TRBV5-4 with TRBJ1-1; D not certain. Between the trimmed V and J ends, which lost 4 bases and 5 bases, there was a span of 18 bases. Germline V CDR1 and CDR2: SGHNT, YYREEE (reference sequence). The CDR3 extends over 15 amino acids.

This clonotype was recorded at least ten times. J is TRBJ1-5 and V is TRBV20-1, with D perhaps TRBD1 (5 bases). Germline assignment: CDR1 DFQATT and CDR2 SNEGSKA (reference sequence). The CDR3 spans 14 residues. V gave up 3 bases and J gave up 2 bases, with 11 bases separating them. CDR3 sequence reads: CSASEGWGNQPQHF. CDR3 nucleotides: TGCAGTGCTAGTGAGGGGTGGGGCAATCAGCCCCAGCATTTT.

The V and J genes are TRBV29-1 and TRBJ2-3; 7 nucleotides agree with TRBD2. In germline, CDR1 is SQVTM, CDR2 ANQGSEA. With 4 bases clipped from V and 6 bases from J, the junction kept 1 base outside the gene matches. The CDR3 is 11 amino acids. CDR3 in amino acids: CSVGLADTQYF. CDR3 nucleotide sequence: TGCAGCGTTGGACTAGCTGATACGCAGTATTTT.

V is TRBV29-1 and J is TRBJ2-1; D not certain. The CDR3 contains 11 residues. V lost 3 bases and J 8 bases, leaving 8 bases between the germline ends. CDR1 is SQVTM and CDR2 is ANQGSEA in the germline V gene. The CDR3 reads CSVEGRDEQFF. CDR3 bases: TGCAGCGTTGAGGGTAGGGATGAGCAGTTCTTC.

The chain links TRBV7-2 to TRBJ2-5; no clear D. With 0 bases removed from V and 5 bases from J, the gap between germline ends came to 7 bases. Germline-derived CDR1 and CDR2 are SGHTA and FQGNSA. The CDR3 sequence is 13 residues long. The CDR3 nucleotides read TGTGCCAGCAGCTTAGCTTCGAGGGAGACCCAGTACTTC. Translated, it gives CASSLASRETQYF.

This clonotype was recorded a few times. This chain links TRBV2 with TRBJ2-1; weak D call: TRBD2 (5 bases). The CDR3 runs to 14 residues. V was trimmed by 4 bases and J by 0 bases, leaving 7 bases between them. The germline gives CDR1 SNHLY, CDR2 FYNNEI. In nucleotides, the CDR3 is TGTGCCAGCAGTGGGGAGAGCTCCTACAATGAGCAGTTCTTC. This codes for CASSGESSYNEQFF.

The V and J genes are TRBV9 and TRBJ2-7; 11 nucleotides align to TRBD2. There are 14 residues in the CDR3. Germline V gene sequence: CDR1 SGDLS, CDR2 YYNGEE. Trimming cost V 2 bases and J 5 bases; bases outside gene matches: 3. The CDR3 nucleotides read TGTGCCAGCAGCGTCACTAGCGGGGGAAACGAGCAGTACTTC. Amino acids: CASSVTSGGNEQYF.

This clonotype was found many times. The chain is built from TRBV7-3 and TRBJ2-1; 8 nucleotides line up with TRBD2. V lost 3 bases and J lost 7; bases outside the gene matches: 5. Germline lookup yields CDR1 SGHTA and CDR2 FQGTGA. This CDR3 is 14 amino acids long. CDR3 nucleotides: TGTGCCAGCAGCTTCCCCGGACTAGCAAATGAGCAGTTCTTC. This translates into CASSFPGLANEQFF.

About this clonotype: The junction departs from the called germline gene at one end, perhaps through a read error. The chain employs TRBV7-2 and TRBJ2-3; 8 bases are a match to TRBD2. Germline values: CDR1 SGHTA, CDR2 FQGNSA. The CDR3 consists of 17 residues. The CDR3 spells CASRLDPLAAYTDTQYF. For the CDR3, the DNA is TGTGCCAGCAGATTAGACCCACTAGCGGCTTACACAGATACGCAGTATTTT. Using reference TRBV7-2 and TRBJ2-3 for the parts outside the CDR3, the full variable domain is GAGVSQSPSNKVTEKGKDVELRCDPISGHTALYWYRQSLGQGLEFLIYFQGNSAPDKSGLPSDRFSAERTGGSVSTLTIQRTQQEDSAVYLCASRLDPLAAYTDTQYFGPGTRLTVL.

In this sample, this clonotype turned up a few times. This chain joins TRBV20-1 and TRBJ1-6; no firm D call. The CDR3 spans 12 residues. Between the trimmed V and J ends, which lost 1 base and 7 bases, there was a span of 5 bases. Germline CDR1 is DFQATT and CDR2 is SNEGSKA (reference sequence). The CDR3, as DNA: TGCAGTGCTAGAGTTAGAAATTCACCCCTCCACTTT. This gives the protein CSARVRNSPLHF.

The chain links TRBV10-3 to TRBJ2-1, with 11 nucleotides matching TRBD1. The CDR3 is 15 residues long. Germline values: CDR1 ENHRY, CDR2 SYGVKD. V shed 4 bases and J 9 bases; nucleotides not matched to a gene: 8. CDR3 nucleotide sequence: TGTGCCATCAGTGGCCGGGACAGGGGGGTCGGTGAGCAGTTCTTC. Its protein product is CAISGRDRGVGEQFF.

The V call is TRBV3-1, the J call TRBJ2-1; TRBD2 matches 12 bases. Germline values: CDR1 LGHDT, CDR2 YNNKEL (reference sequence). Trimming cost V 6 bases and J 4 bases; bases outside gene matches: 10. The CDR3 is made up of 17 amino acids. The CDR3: CASRQGLAGVGYNEQFF. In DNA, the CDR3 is TGTGCCAGCAGACAGGGACTAGCGGGCGTGGGTTACAATGAGCAGTTCTTC.

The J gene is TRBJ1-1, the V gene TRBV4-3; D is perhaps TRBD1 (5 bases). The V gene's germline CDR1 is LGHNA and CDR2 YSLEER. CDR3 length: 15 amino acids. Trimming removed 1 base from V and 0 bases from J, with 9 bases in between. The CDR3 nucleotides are TGCGCCAGCAGCCAAGTTAGACAGATGAACACTGAAGCTTTCTTT. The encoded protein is CASSQVRQMNTEAFF.